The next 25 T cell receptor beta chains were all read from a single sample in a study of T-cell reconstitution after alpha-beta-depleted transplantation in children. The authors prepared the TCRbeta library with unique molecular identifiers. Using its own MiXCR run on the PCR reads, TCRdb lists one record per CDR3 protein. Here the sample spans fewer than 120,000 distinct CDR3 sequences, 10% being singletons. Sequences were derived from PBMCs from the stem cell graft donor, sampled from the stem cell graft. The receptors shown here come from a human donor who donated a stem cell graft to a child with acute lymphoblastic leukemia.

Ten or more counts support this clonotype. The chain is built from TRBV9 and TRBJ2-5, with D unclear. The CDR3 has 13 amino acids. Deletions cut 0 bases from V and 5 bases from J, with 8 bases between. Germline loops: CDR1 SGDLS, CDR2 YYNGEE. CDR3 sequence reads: CASSVDTGETQYF. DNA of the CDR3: TGTGCCAGCAGCGTAGATACCGGGGAGACCCAGTACTTC.

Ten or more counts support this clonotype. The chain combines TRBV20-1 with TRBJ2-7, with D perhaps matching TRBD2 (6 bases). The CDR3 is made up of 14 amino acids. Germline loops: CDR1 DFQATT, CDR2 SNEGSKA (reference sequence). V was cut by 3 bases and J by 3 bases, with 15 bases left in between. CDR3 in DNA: TGCAGTGCTAGTATCGGCGGGGCAAACTACGAGCAGTACTTC. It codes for CSASIGGANYEQYF.

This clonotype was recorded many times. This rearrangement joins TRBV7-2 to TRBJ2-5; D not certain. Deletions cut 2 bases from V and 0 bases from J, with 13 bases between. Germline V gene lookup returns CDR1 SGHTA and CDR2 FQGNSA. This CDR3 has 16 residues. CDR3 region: CASSLLGTVDQETQYF. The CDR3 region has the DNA TGTGCCAGCAGCTTATTAGGCACAGTGGACCAAGAGACCCAGTACTTC. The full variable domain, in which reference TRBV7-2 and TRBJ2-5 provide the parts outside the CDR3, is GAGVSQSPSNKVTEKGKDVELRCDPISGHTALYWYRQSLGQGLEFLIYFQGNSAPDKSGLPSDRFSAERTGGSVSTLTIQRTQQEDSAVYLCASSLLGTVDQETQYFGPGTRLLVL.

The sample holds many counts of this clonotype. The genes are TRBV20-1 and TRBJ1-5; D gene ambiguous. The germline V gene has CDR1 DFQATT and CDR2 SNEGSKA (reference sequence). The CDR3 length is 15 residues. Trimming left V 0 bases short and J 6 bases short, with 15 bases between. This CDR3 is CSARDLSGETQPQHF. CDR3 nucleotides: TGCAGTGCTAGAGATCTCAGCGGGGAAACTCAGCCCCAGCATTTT.

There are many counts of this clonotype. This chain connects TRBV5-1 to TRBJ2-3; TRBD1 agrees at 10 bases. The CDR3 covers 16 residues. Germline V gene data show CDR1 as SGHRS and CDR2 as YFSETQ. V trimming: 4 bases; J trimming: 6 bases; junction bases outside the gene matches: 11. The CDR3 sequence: CASSAQGQGMADTQYF. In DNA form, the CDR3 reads TGCGCCAGCAGCGCCCAGGGACAGGGGATGGCGGATACGCAGTATTTT.

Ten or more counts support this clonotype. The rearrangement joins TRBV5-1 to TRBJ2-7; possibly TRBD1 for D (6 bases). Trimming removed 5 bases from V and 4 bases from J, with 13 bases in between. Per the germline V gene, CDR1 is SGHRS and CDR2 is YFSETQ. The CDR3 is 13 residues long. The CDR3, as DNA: TGCGCCAGCAGACGTCTGGGGGCATACGAGCAGTACTTC. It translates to CASRRLGAYEQYF.

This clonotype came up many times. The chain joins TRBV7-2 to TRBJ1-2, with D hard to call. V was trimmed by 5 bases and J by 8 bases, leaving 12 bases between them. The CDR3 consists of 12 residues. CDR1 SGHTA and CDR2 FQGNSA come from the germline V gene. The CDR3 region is CASSPRTTGYTF. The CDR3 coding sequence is TGTGCCAGCAGCCCCCGGACCACCGGCTACACCTTC.

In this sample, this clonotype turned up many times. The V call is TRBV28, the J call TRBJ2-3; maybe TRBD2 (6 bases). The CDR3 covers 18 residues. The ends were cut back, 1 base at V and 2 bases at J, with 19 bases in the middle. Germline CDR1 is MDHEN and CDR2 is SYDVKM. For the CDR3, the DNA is TGTGCCAGCAGTTTATACCTCCCGGACGTGCGGGACACAGATACGCAGTATTTT. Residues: CASSLYLPDVRDTDTQYF.

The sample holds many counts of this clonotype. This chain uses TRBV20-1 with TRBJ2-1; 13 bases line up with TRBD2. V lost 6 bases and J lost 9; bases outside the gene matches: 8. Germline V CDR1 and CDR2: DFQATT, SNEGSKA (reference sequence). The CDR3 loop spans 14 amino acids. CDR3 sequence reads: CSARTSGRAPEQFF. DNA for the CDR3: TGCAGTGCCAGAACTAGCGGGAGGGCCCCTGAGCAGTTCTTC.

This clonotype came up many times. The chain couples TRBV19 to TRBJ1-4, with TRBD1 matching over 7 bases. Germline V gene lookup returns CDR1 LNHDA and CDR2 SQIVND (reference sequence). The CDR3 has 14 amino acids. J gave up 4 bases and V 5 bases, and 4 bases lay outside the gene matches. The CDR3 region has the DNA TGTGCCAGTAGTGCGCAGGGGGTTAATGAAAAACTGTTTTTT. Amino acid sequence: CASSAQGVNEKLFF.

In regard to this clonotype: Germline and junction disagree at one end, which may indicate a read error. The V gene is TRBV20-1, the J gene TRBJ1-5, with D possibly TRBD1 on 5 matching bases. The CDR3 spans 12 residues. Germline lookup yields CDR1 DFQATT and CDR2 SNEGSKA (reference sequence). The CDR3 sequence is CSARQGNQPKHF. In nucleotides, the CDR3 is TGCAGTGCTAGACAGGGCAATCAGCCCAAGCATTTT.

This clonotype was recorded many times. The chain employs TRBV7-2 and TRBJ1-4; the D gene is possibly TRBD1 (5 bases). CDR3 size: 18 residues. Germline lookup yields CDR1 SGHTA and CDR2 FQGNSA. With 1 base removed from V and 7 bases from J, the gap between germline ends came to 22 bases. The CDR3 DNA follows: TGTGCCAGCAGCTTAGTGCGAGCTGGAGGTCAGGGCCGTGAAAAACTGTTTTTT. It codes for CASSLVRAGGQGREKLFF. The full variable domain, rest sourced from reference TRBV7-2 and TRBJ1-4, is GAGVSQSPSNKVTEKGKDVELRCDPISGHTALYWYRQSLGQGLEFLIYFQGNSAPDKSGLPSDRFSAERTGGSVSTLTIQRTQQEDSAVYLCASSLVRAGGQGREKLFFGSGTQLSVL.

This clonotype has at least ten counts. CDR3 amino acids: CAISESSGRANKSYNEQFF. CDR3 sequence (DNA): TGTGCCATCAGTGAGTCTAGCGGGAGGGCAAATAAGTCCTACAATGAGCAGTTCTTC. This sequence joins TRBV10-3 and TRBJ2-1, with 11 bases lining up with TRBD2. CDR3 length: 19 residues. Germline V gene data show CDR1 as ENHRY and CDR2 as SYGVKD. The J segment lost 1 base and the V segment lost 0 bases, leaving 8 bases of the junction unmatched.

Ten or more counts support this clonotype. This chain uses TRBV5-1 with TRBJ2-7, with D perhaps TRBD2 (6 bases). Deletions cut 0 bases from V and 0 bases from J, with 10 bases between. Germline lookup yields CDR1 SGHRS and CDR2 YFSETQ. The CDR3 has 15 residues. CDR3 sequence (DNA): TGCGCCAGCAGCTTGGGGGGGGAGGCCTCCTACGAGCAGTACTTC. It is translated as CASSLGGEASYEQYF.

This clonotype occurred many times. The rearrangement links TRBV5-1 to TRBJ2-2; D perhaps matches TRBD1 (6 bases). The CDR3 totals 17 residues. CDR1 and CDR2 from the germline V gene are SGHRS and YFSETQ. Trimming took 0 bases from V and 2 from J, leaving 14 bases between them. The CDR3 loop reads CASSLESYRVNTGELFF. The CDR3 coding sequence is TGCGCCAGCAGCTTGGAGAGTTACAGGGTTAACACCGGGGAGCTGTTTTTT.

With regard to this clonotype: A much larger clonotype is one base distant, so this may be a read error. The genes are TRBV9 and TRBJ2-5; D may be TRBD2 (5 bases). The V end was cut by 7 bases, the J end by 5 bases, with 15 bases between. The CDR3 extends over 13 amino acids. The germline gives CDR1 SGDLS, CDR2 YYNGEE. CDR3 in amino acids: CASQRQVGETQYF. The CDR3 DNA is TGTGCCAGCCAGCGGCAGGTTGGGGAGACCCAGTACTTC.

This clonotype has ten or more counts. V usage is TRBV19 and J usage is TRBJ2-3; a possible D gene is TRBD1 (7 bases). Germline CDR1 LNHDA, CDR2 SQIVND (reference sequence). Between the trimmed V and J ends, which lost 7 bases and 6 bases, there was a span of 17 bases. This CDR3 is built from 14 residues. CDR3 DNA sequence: TGTGCCAGTAATAGGAGGGGGCCTGGTGATACGCAGTATTTT. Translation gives CASNRRGPGDTQYF.

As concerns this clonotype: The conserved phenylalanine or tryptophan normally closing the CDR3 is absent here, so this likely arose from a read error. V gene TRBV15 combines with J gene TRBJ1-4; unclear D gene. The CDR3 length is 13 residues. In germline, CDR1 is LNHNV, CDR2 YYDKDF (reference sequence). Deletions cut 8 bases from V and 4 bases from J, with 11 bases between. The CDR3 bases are TGTGCCACCGAGAGACACCATAATGAAAAACTGTTTTTG. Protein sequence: CATERHHNEKLFL.

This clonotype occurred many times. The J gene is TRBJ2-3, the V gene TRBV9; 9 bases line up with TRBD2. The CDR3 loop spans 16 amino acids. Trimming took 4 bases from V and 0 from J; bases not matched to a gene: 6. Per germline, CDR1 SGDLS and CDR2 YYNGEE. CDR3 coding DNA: TGTGCCAGCAGCTCGCGACTAGCGGTGAGCACAGATACGCAGTATTTT. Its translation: CASSSRLAVSTDTQYF.

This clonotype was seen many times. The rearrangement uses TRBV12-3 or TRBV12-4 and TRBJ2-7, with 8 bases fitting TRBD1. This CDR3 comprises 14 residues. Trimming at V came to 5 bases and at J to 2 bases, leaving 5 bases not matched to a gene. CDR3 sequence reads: CASSGQGGPYEQYF. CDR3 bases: TGTGCCAGCAGTGGACAGGGAGGCCCCTACGAGCAGTACTTC.

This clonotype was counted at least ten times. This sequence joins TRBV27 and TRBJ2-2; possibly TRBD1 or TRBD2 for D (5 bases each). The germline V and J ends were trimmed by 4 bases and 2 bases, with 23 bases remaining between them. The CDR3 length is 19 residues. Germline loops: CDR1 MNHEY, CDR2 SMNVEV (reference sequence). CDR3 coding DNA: TGTGCCAGCAGTTCTCGGGGCCTATCACCCGATTATAACACCGGGGAGCTGTTTTTT. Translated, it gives CASSSRGLSPDYNTGELFF.

The CDR3 loop is CASSNRGRNEQYF. The CDR3 coding sequence is TGTGCCAGCAGTAACAGGGGGCGGAACGAGCAGTACTTC. The chain joins TRBV12-3 or TRBV12-4 to TRBJ2-7; 9 bases match TRBD1. The CDR3 has 13 residues. Trimming took 5 bases from V and 5 from J; bases not matched to a gene: 4.

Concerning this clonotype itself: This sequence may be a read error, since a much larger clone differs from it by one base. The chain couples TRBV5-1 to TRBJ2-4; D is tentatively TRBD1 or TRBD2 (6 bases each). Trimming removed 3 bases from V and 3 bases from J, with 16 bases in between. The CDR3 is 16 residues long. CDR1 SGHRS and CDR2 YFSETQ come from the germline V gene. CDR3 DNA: TGCGCCAGCAGCTCTACACGGGGGCTATTCAAAAACATTCAGTACTTC. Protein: CASSSTRGLFKNIQYF.

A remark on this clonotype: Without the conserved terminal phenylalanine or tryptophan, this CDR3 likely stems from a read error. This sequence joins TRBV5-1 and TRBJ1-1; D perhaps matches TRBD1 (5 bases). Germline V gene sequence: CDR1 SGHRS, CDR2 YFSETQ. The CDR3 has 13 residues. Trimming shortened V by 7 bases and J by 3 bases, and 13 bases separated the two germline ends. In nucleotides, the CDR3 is TGCGCCAGCGGAGAGGGGTCTGACACTGAAGCTTTCTTG. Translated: CASGEGSDTEAFL.

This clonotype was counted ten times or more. The CDR3 loop is CASSFFGTKRPTSTDTQYF. The CDR3 DNA follows: TGTGCCAGCAGTTTCTTCGGGACTAAGCGCCCAACTAGCACAGATACGCAGTATTTT. This chain joins TRBV27 and TRBJ2-3; 7 bases are a match to TRBD2. Germline CDR1 reads MNHEY; CDR2 reads SMNVEV (reference sequence). Trimming took 3 bases from V and 0 from J; bases not matched to a gene: 15. The CDR3 runs 19 residues.